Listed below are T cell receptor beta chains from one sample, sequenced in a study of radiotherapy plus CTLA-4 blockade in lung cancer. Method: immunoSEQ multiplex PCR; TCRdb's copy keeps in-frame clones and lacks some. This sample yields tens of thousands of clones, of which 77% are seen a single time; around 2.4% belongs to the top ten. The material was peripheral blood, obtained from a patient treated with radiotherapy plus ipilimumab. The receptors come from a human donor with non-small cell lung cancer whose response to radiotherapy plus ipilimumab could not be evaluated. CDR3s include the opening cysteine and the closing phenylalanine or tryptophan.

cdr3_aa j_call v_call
CASSGGLAGDNEQFF TRBJ2-1 TRBV5-1
CAILEPGQGASEQYF . TRBV6-1
CASSFRDRGSEQYF TRBJ2-7 TRBV27
CASSRETGRGDTQYF TRBJ2-3 TRBV6-5
CASSLRAGGPDTQYF TRBJ2-3 TRBV11-2
CASSQDIGGGRRDTQYF TRBJ2-3 TRBV4-1
CASSRDTSYTF TRBJ1-2 TRBV28
CASSRGGPYNEQFF TRBJ2-1 TRBV27
CASSSTQGGNSPLHF TRBJ1-6 TRBV14
CASTSVSSYNSPLHF TRBJ1-6 TRBV19
CASSLDRGQGHGYTF TRBJ1-2 TRBV11-2
CASVGQGYYNEQFF TRBJ2-1 TRBV10-2
CASSLRERGLNSPLHF TRBJ1-6 TRBV7-8
CASTPDRGGGYTF TRBJ1-2 TRBV7-3
CASSLGVQETQYF TRBJ2-5 TRBV7-7
CASVRGGVDEKLFF TRBJ1-4 TRBV28
CASSRGQASTGELFF TRBJ2-2 TRBV7-3
CASSAAEQGKFGYTF TRBJ1-2 TRBV6-1
CASRGQLQNTEAFF TRBJ1-1 TRBV28
CASSQGQGASYNEQFF TRBJ2-1 TRBV4-3
CAGDRQGAVSGHEQYF TRBJ2-7 TRBV6-4
CASSQVPQGTPEQYF TRBJ2-7 TRBV4-3
CSVAGTGRETQYF TRBJ2-5 TRBV29-1
CAISGQLSRNTEAFF TRBJ1-1 TRBV10-3
CASSLQGGNQPQHF TRBJ1-5 TRBV7-2
CASSIPRAVYQPQHF TRBJ1-5 TRBV28
CASSLVQGGYTF TRBJ1-2 TRBV7-9
CASSLAPAGQETQYF TRBJ2-5 TRBV7-2
CASSTGQGMQPQHF TRBJ1-5 TRBV18